These T cell receptor beta chains were read from a single sample in a study of CD8 T cells in ankylosing spondylitis. TCRdb independently ran MiXCR on the 5' RACE reads; one entry per CDR3 protein. The sample contains around 210,000 distinct CDR3 sequences, 8% to 10% of which appear only once. The sequencing input was blood, either unsorted or a sorted T cell fraction (not recorded which). The receptors here all came from a female donor with ankylosing spondylitis or in good health (not recorded which). Both conserved end residues are part of each CDR3. The order of the fields is V gene, D gene, CDR3 protein. The D gene is left open where the match is weak.

>TRBV12-3/TRBV12-4|.
CASSLGRGNGYTF
>TRBV20-1|TRBD2
CSAGLAGGSSYEQYF
>TRBV4-1|.
CASSRGLNGELFF
>TRBV29-1|.
CSVERQGRGKLFF
>TRBV6-1|TRBD1
CASSDQGGYSQPQHF
>TRBV20-1|.
CCAIRSGIQGWNSPLHF
>TRBV15|.
CATGRETGWETQYF
>TRBV5-4|.
CASSLGSRETQYF
>TRBV20-1|.
CSAVELKQYF
>TRBV11-3|TRBD2
CASSLAGTSAGQFF
>TRBV7-9|.
CASSPDPEQTQYF
>TRBV6-6|TRBD1
CASSRQGSYGYTF
>TRBV6-1|TRBD1
CASRSGQGAYEQYF
>TRBV7-2|.
CASLFPGAEQYF
>TRBV20-1|TRBD1
CSAGQGMDTQYF
>TRBV18|TRBD2
CASSPPGLAVQETQYF